This T cell receptor (beta chain) was identified in a study of human T cells and chemical hapten exposure (dated by TCRdb to 2020 to 2023). Broadly, across the study: For sensitization, 2% DPC in acetone was applied to a roughly 2 cm by roughly 2 cm area of upper inner arm skin. The libraries were sequenced as a pool, and the TCR yield per sample differed mostly because of small variations in library volumes within the pool. In alopecia patients, the study followed how the peripheral blood TCR repertoire changed in vivo over primary and secondary sensitization to diphenylcyclopropenone (DPC), a hapten. The patient cohort, mostly female, included alopecia areata with under or over 50% scalp involvement, alopecia totalis and alopecia universalis. Patients additionally received weekly therapeutic DPC doses to the scalp throughout the approximately 22-week study period. Blood for TCR sequencing was provided by twenty-nine alopecia patients at one to four time points (pre-sensitization, 2, 6 and 24 weeks). Patch tests used Finn chambers with 0.01% DPC on the upper back, scored after 6 days by International Contact Dermatitis Research Group standards. Blood samples were taken from patients before sensitization (week 0) and at 2, 6 and about 24 weeks after DPC sensitization. Findings and caveats that apply to the study as a whole: DPC sensitization did not change how many TCRs were above 1 in 1000 frequency, and no evidence was found of alterations in global repertoire structure. After repeated subsampling, changes were observed in the strength of the expansion versus patch-test correlation and in the threshold at which the correlation became significant. Alopecia, a presumed autoimmune disease, was present in all patients, so the immune response of the patients might differ from that of healthy individuals. Compared with pre-sensitization or healthy control sets, expanded TCRs formed significantly more large CDR3 similarity clusters, which is consistent with antigen-driven responses. A positive correlation was found between the number of PT1 expanded TCRs and patch test score, with significance reached at thresholds 8, 16 and 32 but not 4.

The method was RACE. Sequencing was carried out with a NextSeq 500. Library preparation attached unique molecular identifiers to individual cDNA molecules for quantitative, reproducible TCR counting. Both TCR alpha and TCR beta chains were sequenced from each blood RNA sample. On the study's bioinformatics: A median of around 96,000 TCRs per sample was observed, with a range of about 20,000 to 750,000. V, J and CDR3 annotation of the TCR reads was performed with the Decombinator software suite. For PS versus PT1 abundance plots, all samples were subsampled to the same number of TCRs (28,000). Expanded TCRs were defined as absent before sensitization and observed at least eight times at the 2-week time point. The public reads were quality trimmed at Q25 with fastp and then assembled into clones with MiXCR by TCRdb, keeping productive beta chains. For every CDR3 protein sequence, its rows merge into one entry that carries the most common genes and DNA. TCRdb, rather than the study authors, made the V and J calls. This sample comprises about 46,000 distinct CDR3 sequences, roughly a tenth of them detected only once. The ten largest clones capture 11% to 15% of the sample.

V is shortened by 1 base, J by 2 bases, and the region joining them spans 2 bases. The CDR3 goes from the cysteine to the phenylalanine over 12 residues. Only the CDR3 DNA stays, 36 bases, in frame from base 1. The CDR1 and CDR2 encoded by the germline V gene are KGHSH and LQKENI. Points on this clonotype: Which antigen it targets is not known. No base quality information exists; no much larger clone differs at one position.

According to the study, the label for this sample's time point signals: pre-sensitization, week 0. The treatment or condition label of this sample denotes: therapeutic diphenylcyclopropenone sensitization with weekly scalp DPC. Blood at each patch-test visit was drawn before the patch test was applied. To be eligible, patients had to be aged 18 to 70, diagnosed with alopecia and judged suitable for DPC therapy, while pregnant patients were excluded. Total RNA was extracted from unfractionated whole blood that had been collected in Tempus Blood RNA tubes. The sequence was obtained from a woman in her forties with alopecia areata. Some clones in this sample may be carry-over from other donors' samples. This sample comprised whole blood, obtained in connection with sensitization to the hapten diphenylcyclopropenone (DPC). The sequence is built from TRBV18 and TRBJ2-5; the D gene is unclear. The CDR3: CASSPQQETQYF. The nucleotide sequence reads TGTGCCAGCTCACCACAACAAGAGACCCAGTACTTC.